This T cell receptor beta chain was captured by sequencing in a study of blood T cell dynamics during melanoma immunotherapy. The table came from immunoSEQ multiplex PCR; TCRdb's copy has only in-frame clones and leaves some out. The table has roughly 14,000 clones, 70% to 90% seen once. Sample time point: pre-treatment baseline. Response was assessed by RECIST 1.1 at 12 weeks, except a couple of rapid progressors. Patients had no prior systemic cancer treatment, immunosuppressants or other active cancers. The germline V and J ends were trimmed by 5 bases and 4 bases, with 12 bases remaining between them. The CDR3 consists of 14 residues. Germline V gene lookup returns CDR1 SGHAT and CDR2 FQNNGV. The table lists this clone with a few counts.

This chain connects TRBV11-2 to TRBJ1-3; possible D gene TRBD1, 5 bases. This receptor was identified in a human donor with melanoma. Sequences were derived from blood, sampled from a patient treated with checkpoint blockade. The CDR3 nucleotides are TGTGCCAGCAGCCCATCTCGGGACGGAAACACCATATATTTT. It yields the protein CASSPSRDGNTIYF.